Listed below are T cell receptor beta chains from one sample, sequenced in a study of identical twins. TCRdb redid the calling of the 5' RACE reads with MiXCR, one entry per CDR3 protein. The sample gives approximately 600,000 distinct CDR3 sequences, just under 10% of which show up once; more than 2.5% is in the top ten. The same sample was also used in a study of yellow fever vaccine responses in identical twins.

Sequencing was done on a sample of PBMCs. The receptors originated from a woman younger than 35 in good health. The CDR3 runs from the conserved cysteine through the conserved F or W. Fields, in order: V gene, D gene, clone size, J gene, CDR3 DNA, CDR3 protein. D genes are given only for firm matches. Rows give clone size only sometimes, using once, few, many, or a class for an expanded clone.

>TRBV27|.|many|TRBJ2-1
TGTGCCAGCAGTACGCGAGGAACTTTCCCCGATAGCAATGAGCAGTTCTTC
CASSTRGTFPDSNEQFF
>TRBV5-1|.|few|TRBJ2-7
TGCGCCAGCAGCTTGGCCGCCGCGTTCGAATCCTACGAGCAGTACTTC
CASSLAAAFESYEQYF
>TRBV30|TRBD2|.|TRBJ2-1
TGTGCCTGGAGTGGGACTAGCGCCTACAATGAGCAGTTCTTC
CAWSGTSAYNEQFF
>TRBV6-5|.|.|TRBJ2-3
TGTGCCAGCAGTTACTCTGGGGGGGCCACAGATACGCAGTATTTT
CASSYSGGATDTQYF
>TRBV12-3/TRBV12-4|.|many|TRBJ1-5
TGTGCCAGCAGTCTCAATAGCAATCAGCCCCAGCATTTT
CASSLNSNQPQHF
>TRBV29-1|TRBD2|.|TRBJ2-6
TGCAGCGTTGATTCTAGCGGTATCTCTGGGGCCAACGTCCTGACTTTC
CSVDSSGISGANVLTF
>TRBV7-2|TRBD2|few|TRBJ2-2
TGTGCCAGCAGCCTCCGGACTAGCGGGAGGACCGGGGAGCTGTTTTTT
CASSLRTSGRTGELFF
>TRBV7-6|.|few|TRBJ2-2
TGTGCCAGCAGCTTACCGGCGAGGGGCTTGAACACCGGGGAGCTGTTTTTT
CASSLPARGLNTGELFF
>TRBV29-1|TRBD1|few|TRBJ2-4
TGCAGCGTAGTCCCGGGACAGGTCCCAAACATTCAGTACTTC
CSVVPGQVPNIQYF
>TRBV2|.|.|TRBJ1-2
TGTGCCAGCACTCGACGTCAGGACAGACCCAGTAGTAACTATGGCTACACCTTC
CASTRRQDRPSSNYGYTF
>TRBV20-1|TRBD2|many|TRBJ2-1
TGCAGTGCTAGTAAGCGGGGTGACAATGAGCAGTTCTTC
CSASKRGDNEQFF
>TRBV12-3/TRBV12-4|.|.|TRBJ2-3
TGTGCCAGCAGCAGAGAAGCAGGGCCAGATACGCAGTATTTT
CASSREAGPDTQYF
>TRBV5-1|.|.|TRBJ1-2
TGCGCCAGCAGCTTGGAAGGGGCGGTCTATGGCTACACCTTC
CASSLEGAVYGYTF
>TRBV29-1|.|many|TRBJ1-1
TGCAGCGTTGAAGACCAGAACACTGAAGCTTTCTTT
CSVEDQNTEAFF
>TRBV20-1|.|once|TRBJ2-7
TGCAGCACCACCCAACTTGGGGGGCGCAATAACTACGAGCAGTACTTC
CSTTQLGGRNNYEQYF
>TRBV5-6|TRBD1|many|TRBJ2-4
TGTGCCAGCAGCTTGGACAGGGGTCTTGGAAACATTCAGTACTTC
CASSLDRGLGNIQYF
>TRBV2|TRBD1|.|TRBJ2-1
TGTGCCAGCAGTGGGGGGACCAGGGGGTACAATGAGCAGTTCTTC
CASSGGTRGYNEQFF
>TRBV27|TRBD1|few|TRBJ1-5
TGTGCCAGCAGTTCTACTAGGACAGGGAAACCCAATCAGCCCCAGCATTTT
CASSSTRTGKPNQPQHF
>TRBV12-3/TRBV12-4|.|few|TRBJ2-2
TGTGCCAGCAGTTTGAAAAGTAAGGCCGGGGAGCTGTTTTTT
CASSLKSKAGELFF
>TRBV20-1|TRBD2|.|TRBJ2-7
TGCAGTCCGTATAGCGGGATCCGAAGCACCGAGCAGTACTTC
CSPYSGIRSTEQYF
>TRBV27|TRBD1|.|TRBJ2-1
TGTGCCAGCAGTTACCTACAGGGGGCGTTTTACAATGAGCAGTTCTTC
CASSYLQGAFYNEQFF
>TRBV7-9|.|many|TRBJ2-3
TGTGCCAGCAGCTCAGGACCAGATACGCAGTATTTT
CASSSGPDTQYF
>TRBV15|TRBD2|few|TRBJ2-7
TGTGCCACCAGCAAGGGAGCGGGAGGTGGAAACTACGAGCAGTACTTC
CATSKGAGGGNYEQYF
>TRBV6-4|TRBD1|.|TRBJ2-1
TGTACCAGCAGCCGTCCCGGGACAGGGGGCGAGGGGCGGGGCAATGAGCAGTTCTTC
CTSSRPGTGGEGRGNEQFF
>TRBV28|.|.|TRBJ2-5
TGTGCCAGCAGTTCTCCGGGGCTCCAAGAGACCCAGTACTTC
CASSSPGLQETQYF
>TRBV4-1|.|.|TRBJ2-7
TGCGCCAGCAGCCAAGGGGCGGGACAACCAATCTACGAGCAGTACTTC
CASSQGAGQPIYEQYF
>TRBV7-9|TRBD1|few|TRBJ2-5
TGTGCCAGCAGCACGGGGACAGGGAAGGAGACCCAGTACTTC
CASSTGTGKETQYF
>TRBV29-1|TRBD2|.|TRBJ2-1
TGCAGCGCCGTACGACTAGCGGGAGGGCCCTACAATGAGCAGTTCTTC
CSAVRLAGGPYNEQFF
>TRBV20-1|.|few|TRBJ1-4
TGCAGTGCCACGTTTTGGGACGGTAATGAAAAACTGTTTTTT
CSATFWDGNEKLFF
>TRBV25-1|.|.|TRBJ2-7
TGTGCCAGCAGTGATGTATCTGGCGGGTTCTCCTACGAGCAGTACTTC
CASSDVSGGFSYEQYF
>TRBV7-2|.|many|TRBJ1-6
TGTGCCAGCAGCGTCCCTGGCTCACCCCTCCACTTT
CASSVPGSPLHF
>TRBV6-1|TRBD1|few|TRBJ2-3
TGTGCCAGCAGCTGGACAGGGAGTGGCACAGATACGCAGTATTTT
CASSWTGSGTDTQYF
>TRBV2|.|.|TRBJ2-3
TGTGCCATCAGCTTCCCAGGGGAAACAAGTCCCACAGATACGCAGTATTTT
CAISFPGETSPTDTQYF
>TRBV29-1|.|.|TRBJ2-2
TGCAGCGTTTTGCCGGGGGATCGCCTCACCGGGGAGCTGTTTTTT
CSVLPGDRLTGELFF
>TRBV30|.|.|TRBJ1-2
TGTGCACTGGACAATCTCAACTATGGCTACACCTTC
CALDNLNYGYTF
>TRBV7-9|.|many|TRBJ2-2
TGTGCCAGCAGCTTCCCAGTGGCCACCGGGGAGCTGTTTTTT
CASSFPVATGELFF
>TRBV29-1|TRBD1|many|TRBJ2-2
TGCAGCGGTGGGGACAGGGGGGCCGGGGAGCTGTTTTTT
CSGGDRGAGELFF
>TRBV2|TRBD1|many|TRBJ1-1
TGTGCCAGCAACGCTGACAGGGCAACTGAAGCTTTCTTT
CASNADRATEAFF
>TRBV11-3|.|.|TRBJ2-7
TGTGCCAGCATCTTTAAAGGGGGAGGGACCTACGAGCAGTACTTC
CASIFKGGGTYEQYF
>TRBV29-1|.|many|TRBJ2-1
TGCAGCGTTGAAGGTGGAGAGGGCCAATCGAATGAGCAGTTCTTC
CSVEGGEGQSNEQFF
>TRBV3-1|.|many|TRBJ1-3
TGTGCCAGCAAGGAAGGGGGAGACTCTGGAAACACCATATATTTT
CASKEGGDSGNTIYF
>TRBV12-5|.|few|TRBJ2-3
TGTGCTAGTGGGCTCGGACCAGGCACAGATACGCAGTATTTT
CASGLGPGTDTQYF
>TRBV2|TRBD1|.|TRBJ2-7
TGTGCCTCACTTAGGGGGCCCTACGAGCAGTACTTC
CASLRGPYEQYF
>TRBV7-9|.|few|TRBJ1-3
TGTGCCAGCAGCTTAGAGGCGGGCTCCTCTGGAAACACCATATATTTT
CASSLEAGSSGNTIYF
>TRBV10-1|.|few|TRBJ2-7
TGCGCCAGCAGGACAGAGGGCCACTCCTACGAGCAGTACTTC
CASRTEGHSYEQYF
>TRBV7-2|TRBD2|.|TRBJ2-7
TGTGCCAGCAGCCTCACTAGCGGGATTGTTGAGCAGTACTTC
CASSLTSGIVEQYF
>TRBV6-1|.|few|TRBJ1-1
TGTGCCAGCAGTGAATTTTCGGGACATCCGAACACTGAAGCTTTCTTT
CASSEFSGHPNTEAFF
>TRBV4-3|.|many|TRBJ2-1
TGCGCCAGCAGCCAAGACTATCAGAATGAGCAGTTCTTC
CASSQDYQNEQFF